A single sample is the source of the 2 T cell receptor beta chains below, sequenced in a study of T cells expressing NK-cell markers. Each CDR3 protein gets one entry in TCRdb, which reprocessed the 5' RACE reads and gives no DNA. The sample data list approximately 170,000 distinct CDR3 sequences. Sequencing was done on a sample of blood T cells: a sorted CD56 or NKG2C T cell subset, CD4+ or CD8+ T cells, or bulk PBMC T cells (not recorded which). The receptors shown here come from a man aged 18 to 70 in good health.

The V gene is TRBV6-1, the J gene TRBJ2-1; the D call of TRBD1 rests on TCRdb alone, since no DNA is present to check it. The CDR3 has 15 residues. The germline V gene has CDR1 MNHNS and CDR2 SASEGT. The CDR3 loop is CATPGGTGESNEQFF.

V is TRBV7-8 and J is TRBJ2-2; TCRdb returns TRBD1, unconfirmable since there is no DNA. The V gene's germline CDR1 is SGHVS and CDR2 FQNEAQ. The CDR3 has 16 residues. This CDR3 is CASSPRQDTNTGELFF.